One and the same sample provided the 21 T cell receptor beta chains below, sequenced in a study of blood T cell repertoires in COVID-19. TCRdb's copy holds only in-frame clones and misses some; the assay was immunoSEQ multiplex PCR. The data hold 400,000 to 450,000 clones, with 85% to 90% observed a single time. Material for sequencing was PBMCs or T cells enriched from blood (not recorded which). The receptors were sampled from a man aged 30 to 39 who had recovered from COVID-19.

Notes on this clone: The sample has other DNA sequences that encode this CDR3 too. V is TRBV12-3 or TRBV12-4 and J is TRBJ2-1; no clear D gene. The CDR3 totals 11 residues. Between the trimmed V and J ends, which lost 2 bases and 7 bases, there was a span of 3 bases. CDR3 nucleotide sequence: TGTGCCAGCAGTTTAATAAATGAGCAGTTCTTC. Its translation: CASSLINEQFF.

J is TRBJ1-5 and V is TRBV6-1; D not resolved. CDR3 length equals 15 residues. CDR1 is MNHNS and CDR2 is SASEGT in the germline V gene. The germline V and J ends were trimmed by 0 bases and 4 bases, with 10 bases remaining between them. CDR3 in amino acids: CASSEAGGGNQPQHF. The CDR3 DNA reads TGTGCCAGCAGTGAAGCTGGTGGAGGGAATCAGCCCCAGCATTTT.

The rearrangement uses TRBV29-1 and TRBJ2-7; 8 nucleotides match TRBD2. From germline, CDR1 is SQVTM and CDR2 ANQGSEA. J gave up 2 bases and V 6 bases, and 12 bases lay outside the gene matches. This CDR3 is 15 amino acids long. CDR3 amino acids: CSVRGAASDTYEQYF. As DNA, the CDR3 is TGCAGCGTGCGGGGGGCGGCTAGTGATACCTACGAGCAGTACTTC.

The genes are TRBV18 and TRBJ1-6; 9 bases line up with TRBD1. The CDR3 spans 16 residues. Germline loops: CDR1 KGHSH, CDR2 LQKENI. The ends lost 3 bases at V and 9 bases at J; junction bases unmatched: 9. The CDR3 bases are TGTGCCAGCTCACCCTACGCGGGACAGGGTACTTCACCCCTCCACTTT. This encodes CASSPYAGQGTSPLHF.

This chain connects TRBV6-5 to TRBJ2-3; 7 positions agree with TRBD1. The ends lost 7 bases at V and 2 bases at J; junction bases unmatched: 9. The CDR3 runs 15 residues. The germline V gene has CDR1 MNHEY and CDR2 SVGAGI. CDR3 protein: CASIRPGQPTDTQYF. CDR3 nucleotide sequence: TGTGCCAGCATAAGACCGGGACAGCCCACAGATACGCAGTATTTT.

The rearrangement joins TRBV29-1 to TRBJ2-1; TRBD2 is a possible D gene (6 bases). The ends were cut back, 7 bases at V and 1 base at J, with 14 bases in the middle. The CDR3 is 14 residues long. CDR1 is SQVTM and CDR2 is ANQGSEA in the germline V gene. The CDR3, as DNA: TGCAGCGCACCGGGAGATGTTTCCTACAATGAGCAGTTCTTC. As protein: CSAPGDVSYNEQFF.

The chain employs TRBV6-5 and TRBJ1-5, with a possible D match to TRBD1 (5 bases). V lost 5 bases to trimming and J lost 4 bases, with 12 bases between them. CDR1 MNHEY and CDR2 SVGAGI come from the germline V gene. The CDR3 is 14 residues long. CDR3 loop: CASSRGRANQPQHF. DNA of the CDR3: TGTGCCAGCAGTCGGGGGAGGGCAAATCAGCCCCAGCATTTT.

This chain links TRBV15 with TRBJ1-1; TRBD1 matches 7 bases. This CDR3 comprises 16 residues. V lost 3 bases to trimming and J lost 1 base; unmatched junction nucleotides: 8. Germline CDR1 LNHNV, CDR2 YYDKDF (reference sequence). Written as DNA, the CDR3 is TGTGCCACCAGCAGGGGAGTCCAGGGGGAGAACACTGAAGCTTTCTTT. This translates into CATSRGVQGENTEAFF.

The chain uses TRBV3-1 (or the pseudogene TRBV3-2) and TRBJ1-1; TRBD1 agrees at 10 bases. V trimming: 8 bases; J trimming: 5 bases; junction bases outside the gene matches: 11. The germline CDR1 and CDR2 sequences are LGHDT and YNNKEL (reference sequence). The CDR3 spans 15 residues. CDR3 loop: CASSATGGTSTEAFF. Here the CDR3 DNA reads TGTGCCAGCTCCGCGACAGGGGGCACGAGTACTGAAGCTTTCTTT.

The genes are TRBV6-2 or TRBV6-3 and TRBJ2-7, with D maybe TRBD1 (5 bases). CDR3 length equals 16 residues. Between the trimmed V and J ends, which lost 2 bases and 2 bases, there was a span of 16 bases. Germline CDR1 MNHEY, CDR2 SVGEGT. CDR3 region: CASSYLGAGRPYEQYF. Written as DNA, the CDR3 is TGTGCCAGCAGTTACCTTGGGGCAGGAAGACCCTACGAGCAGTACTTC.

A word on this clone: In the same sample, other DNA sequences code for this CDR3. CDR3 coding DNA: TGTGCCAGCAGTTTAAGGGGTGGAAACACTGAAGCTTTCTTT. It is translated as CASSLRGGNTEAFF. The rearrangement links TRBV28 to TRBJ1-1; maybe TRBD1 (5 bases). Looked up from germline, CDR1 is MDHEN and CDR2 is SYDVKM. This CDR3 spans 14 amino acids. The V end lost 2 bases, the J end lost 2 bases, and 9 bases lay between the germline ends.

Details on this clone: Other DNA sequences within the sample encode an identical CDR3. This sequence joins TRBV5-1 and TRBJ1-1; TRBD1 might be the D (5 bases). This CDR3 spans 14 amino acids. The V gene lost 2 bases and the J gene lost 1 base, with 9 bases spanning the gap. In germline, CDR1 is SGHRS, CDR2 YFSETQ. CDR3 nucleotide sequence: TGCGCCAGCAGCTTTAATGGGGCGAACACTGAAGCTTTCTTT. Protein: CASSFNGANTEAFF.

This clone was recorded once. The rearrangement links TRBV2 to TRBJ2-7; D is unclear. Per germline, CDR1 SNHLY and CDR2 FYNNEI. The CDR3 extends over 12 amino acids. Between the trimmed V and J ends, which lost 2 bases and 12 bases, there was a span of 14 bases. CDR3 sequence: CASSELLERWYF. In nucleotides, the CDR3 is TGTGCCAGCAGTGAATTGTTAGAGAGGTGGTACTTC.

The chain combines TRBV30 with TRBJ2-5; a possible D gene is TRBD1 (5 bases). The CDR3 runs to 13 residues. The ends were cut back, 4 bases at V and 5 bases at J, with 14 bases in the middle. Germline assignment: CDR1 GTSNPN and CDR2 SVGIG (reference sequence). Here the CDR3 reads CAWKLQGGETQYF. DNA of the CDR3: TGTGCCTGGAAGTTGCAGGGTGGGGAGACCCAGTACTTC.

The V call is TRBV19, the J call TRBJ1-5; 7 bases match TRBD1. CDR3 length equals 15 residues. The ends lost 4 bases at V and 6 bases at J; junction bases unmatched: 9. Germline V gene data show CDR1 as LNHDA and CDR2 as SQIVND (reference sequence). The CDR3 DNA reads as TGTGCCAGTAGTACAGAGACAGGGTTGAGTCAGCCCCAGCATTTT. Translating it yields CASSTETGLSQPQHF.

The chain joins TRBV19 to TRBJ1-6; no clear D gene. V was cut by 5 bases and J by 11 bases, with 13 bases left in between. This CDR3 has 13 residues. Per germline, CDR1 LNHDA and CDR2 SQIVND (reference sequence). Here the CDR3 DNA reads TGTGCCAGTAGTGAGGGTCGCTATCCACCCCTCCACTTT. Translation gives CASSEGRYPPLHF.

The rearrangement uses TRBV4-1 and TRBJ2-5; 12 bases agree with TRBD2. There are 16 residues in the CDR3. In germline, CDR1 is MGHRA, CDR2 YSYEKL. The V gene end was trimmed by 4 bases and the J gene end by 5 bases; junction bases not matched to a gene: 8. CDR3 residues: CASSLRTSGTFETQYF. Written as DNA, the CDR3 is TGCGCCAGCAGCCTCCGGACTAGCGGGACGTTCGAGACCCAGTACTTC.

This sequence joins TRBV27 and TRBJ1-2, with 8 positions matching TRBD1. The ends lost 5 bases at V and 4 bases at J; junction bases unmatched: 9. CDR1 and CDR2 (germline): MNHEY, SMNVEV (reference sequence). This CDR3 spans 15 amino acids. CDR3 in amino acids: CASSARGHRGYGYTF. DNA of the CDR3: TGTGCCAGCAGTGCCAGGGGGCACAGGGGCTATGGCTACACCTTC.

As to this clone: Additional DNA sequences in this sample encode the identical CDR3. The V and J genes are TRBV18 and TRBJ2-2, with a weak D call TRBD2 (5 bases). Germline V CDR1 and CDR2: KGHSH, LQKENI. The V end lost 6 bases, the J end lost 2 bases, and 7 bases lay between the germline ends. This CDR3 comprises 13 residues. The CDR3 region has the DNA TGTGCCAGCTCGAGCGGAAACACCGGGGAGCTGTTTTTT. This encodes CASSSGNTGELFF.

Only a few counts were recorded for this clone. This chain joins TRBV3-1 (or the pseudogene TRBV3-2) and TRBJ2-5; 7 nucleotides line up with TRBD2. This CDR3 is 16 amino acids long. V gave up 1 base and J gave up 4 bases; unmatched junction bases: 9. Germline V lookup: CDR1 LGHDT, CDR2 YNNKEL (reference sequence). Here the CDR3 DNA reads TGTGCCAGCAGCCAAGGGTCGGCGGGAGTGGGAGAGACCCAGTACTTC. Translated: CASSQGSAGVGETQYF.

Here the CDR3 reads CASSATGGLGQPQHF. The CDR3 nucleotides read TGTGCCAGCAGCGCGACAGGGGGCTTGGGTCAGCCCCAGCATTTT. This chain joins TRBV7-2 and TRBJ1-5; TRBD1 aligns across 10 bases. The V and J ends lost 5 bases and 6 bases, in that order; junction bases with no gene match: 7. The CDR3 loop spans 15 amino acids. Germline assignment: CDR1 SGHTA and CDR2 FQGNSA.